This TCR beta chain was captured by sequencing in a study of graft-versus-host responses after intestinal transplantation. Study details: Recipients were all induced with anti-thymocyte globulin, then given tacrolimus and steroids for around three years.

Only one count was recorded for this clone. The antigen is not known. Trimming left V 7 bases short and J 5 bases short, with 12 bases between. This CDR3 spans 14 amino acids. Per germline, CDR1 MNHEY and CDR2 SVGAGI. TCRdb's table, derived via immunoSEQ multiplex PCR, lists solely in-frame clones and lacks some. The sample lists around 20,000 clones, approximately 92% seen once, with over 40% in the top ten. The study's findings and limits: The study found high graft-versus-host to host-versus-graft clonal ratios in allografts of patients with graft-donor T cell macrochimerism. Early after transplant, HvG declines were associated with peak levels of circulating GvH clones.

The chain employs TRBV6-5 and TRBJ1-6; D unresolved. The sequence was collected from a human patient who received an intestinal transplant, so some T cells may come from the graft donor. The sequencing used PBMCs, collected about 260 days after intestinal transplant. The CDR3 sequence: CASTPRLNNSPLHF. CDR3 bases: TGTGCCAGCACCCCGAGGTTAAATAATTCACCCCTCCACTTT.